This passage covers 31 T cell receptor beta chains from one sample sequenced in a study of shared clonotypes between healthy human individuals (dated by TCRdb to about 2020). For the CD8 naive samples, CD45RO-negative cells were positively selected for CCR7, yielding a CD45RA+CCR7+ population from which TemRA cells were excluded. Libraries came from the immunoSEQ multiplex PCR assay. Sourced from immuneACCESS, this table was stored by TCRdb with only in-frame sequences that have V and J called. A share of the clones is absent; for the studies checked, an unresolved V gene accounts for under half, and the remainder has no known explanation. For this sample the table gives some 740,000 clones, of which 80% to 95% were detected only once. The ten largest account for approximately 25% of the sample. The sequenced material came from naive CD8+ T cells sorted from blood. The sample's cell subset or site label, decoded: CD45RA+CCR7+. These receptors were collected from a man younger than 45 in good health.

The chain couples TRBV7-9 to TRBJ1-5; D unclear. The CDR3 has 13 residues. Between the trimmed V and J ends, which lost 1 base and 9 bases, there was a span of 10 bases. Germline V gene data show CDR1 as SEHNR and CDR2 as FQNEAQ (reference sequence). As DNA, the CDR3 is TGTGCCAGCAGCTTAGGGTCTAGCGCGCCCCAGCATTTT. Its translation: CASSLGSSAPQHF.

V is TRBV5-5 and J is TRBJ2-3; 7 bases are shared with TRBD2. The CDR3 covers 16 residues. In germline, CDR1 is SGHKS, CDR2 YYEKEE (reference sequence). The ends lost 0 bases at V and 3 bases at J; junction bases unmatched: 7. The CDR3: CASSLAGGVSTDTQYF. The CDR3 coding sequence is TGTGCCAGCAGCTTGGCGGGGGGAGTTAGTACAGATACGCAGTATTTT.

The chain couples TRBV6-1 to TRBJ2-1, with no clear D. Germline CDR1 MNHNS, CDR2 SASEGT. There are 14 residues in the CDR3. Deletions cut 3 bases from V and 14 bases from J, with 20 bases between. Here the CDR3 reads CASSDPSSVFFKFF. For the CDR3, the DNA is TGTGCCAGCAGTGACCCCTCATCAGTGTTTTTTAAGTTCTTC.

For the CDR3, the DNA is TGTGCCAGCAGCTTACGACTAGCCTGGGAGACCCAGTACTTC. It encodes CASSLRLAWETQYF. The genes are TRBV7-8 and TRBJ2-5; 7 nucleotides align to TRBD2. The junction had 5 bases not matched to a gene; V was cut back by 2 bases and J by 5 bases. This CDR3 region has 14 residues. Germline V CDR1 and CDR2: SGHVS, FQNEAQ.

This sequence joins TRBV28 and TRBJ1-4; 12 nucleotides agree with TRBD1. V trimming: 7 bases; J trimming: 5 bases; junction bases outside the gene matches: 14. CDR1 and CDR2 (germline): MDHEN, SYDVKM. This CDR3 contains 18 residues. This CDR3 is CASIPQRDRGLQNEKLFF. The CDR3, as DNA: TGTGCCAGCATCCCCCAGCGGGACAGGGGGCTCCAAAATGAAAAACTGTTTTTT. The full variable domain, in which reference TRBV28 and TRBJ1-4 provide the parts outside the CDR3, is DVKVTQSSRYLVKRTGEKVFLECVQDMDHENMFWYRQDPGLGLRLIYFSYDVKMKEKGDIPEGYSVSREKKERFSLILESASTNQTSMYLCASIPQRDRGLQNEKLFFGSGTQLSVL.

The chain combines TRBV2 with TRBJ2-1; 8 bases align to TRBD2. This CDR3 has 15 amino acids. J lost 4 bases, V lost 3 bases, and 5 bases had no gene match. Germline assignment: CDR1 SNHLY and CDR2 FYNNEI. The CDR3 nucleotides read TGTGCCAGCAGTGACCGAGCGGGAGTATACAATGAGCAGTTCTTC. As protein: CASSDRAGVYNEQFF.

This clone was seen only once. V and J are TRBV11-2 and TRBJ1-3; D gene ambiguous. The CDR3 extends over 15 amino acids. Trimming took 1 base from V and 0 from J, leaving 7 bases between them. Germline loops: CDR1 SGHAT, CDR2 FQNNGV. CDR3 in DNA: TGTGCCAGCAGCTTAGCGGCACGCTCTGGAAACACCATATATTTT. Encoded protein: CASSLAARSGNTIYF.

Turning to this clone: Germline and junction disagree at one end, which may indicate a read error. The rearrangement links TRBV23-1 to TRBJ2-1; 7 bases are a match to TRBD2. TRBV23-1 has ORF status, its function being uncertain. This CDR3 is 16 amino acids long. CDR3 amino acids: CASSQLGGPSYNEQFF. CDR3 sequence (DNA): TGCGCCAGCAGCCAATTGGGAGGGCCCTCCTACAATGAGCAGTTCTTC.

This chain links TRBV27 with TRBJ2-6; D remains ambiguous. Trimming shortened V by 2 bases and J by 3 bases, and 5 bases separated the two germline ends. This CDR3 spans 14 amino acids. Germline CDR1 reads MNHEY; CDR2 reads SMNVEV (reference sequence). The CDR3 nucleotides read TGTGCCAGCAGTTTACAGATTGGGGCCAACGTCCTGACTTTC. Translating gives CASSLQIGANVLTF.

This chain joins TRBV28 and TRBJ1-5; perhaps TRBD1 as D (5 bases). CDR3 size: 15 residues. Per the germline V gene, CDR1 is MDHEN and CDR2 is SYDVKM. Deletions cut 2 bases from V and 4 bases from J, with 12 bases between. The CDR3 loop is CASSLQGRKNQPQHF. CDR3 DNA sequence: TGTGCCAGCAGTTTACAGGGACGGAAAAATCAGCCCCAGCATTTT.

This chain joins TRBV7-8 and TRBJ1-2; D uncertain. Trimming shortened V by 1 base and J by 2 bases, and 8 bases separated the two germline ends. CDR3 size: 14 residues. Per the germline V gene, CDR1 is SGHVS and CDR2 is FQNEAQ. The CDR3 sequence: CASSLDLRNYGYTF. CDR3 sequence (DNA): TGTGCCAGCAGCTTAGACCTGCGAAACTATGGCTACACCTTC.

The V gene is TRBV4-2, the J gene TRBJ1-2, with 7 bases matching TRBD1. The CDR3 extends over 15 amino acids. Germline CDR1 and CDR2: LGHNA and YNFKEQ. V shed 0 bases and J 7 bases; nucleotides not matched to a gene: 8. The CDR3 region is CASSQEPDRAAGYTF. As DNA, the CDR3 is TGTGCCAGCAGCCAAGAACCCGACAGGGCTGCTGGCTACACCTTC.

The count of this clone is one. The CDR3 nucleotides are TGCGCCAGCAGCCCAGAGGATGGCTCCTACAATGAGCAGTTCTTC. It is translated as CASSPEDGSYNEQFF. The chain carries TRBV4-3 and TRBJ2-1; no reliable D call. Trimming stripped 4 bases from V and 0 bases from J, with 10 bases between. This CDR3 comprises 15 residues. Germline values: CDR1 LGHNA, CDR2 YSLEER.

The chain links TRBV19 to TRBJ2-7; 7 positions match TRBD2. The length of the CDR3 is 14 residues. Looked up from germline, CDR1 is LNHDA and CDR2 is SQIVND (reference sequence). Trimming removed 4 bases from V and 2 bases from J; junction bases left unmatched: 5. The CDR3, as DNA: TGTGCCAGTAGTACCGCCGGACTAGCCTACGAGCAGTACTTC. It is translated as CASSTAGLAYEQYF.

The CDR3 coding sequence is TGTGCCAGCAGTTCGGGACAGGGAATCGGCTATGGCTACACCTTC. Its translation: CASSSGQGIGYGYTF. This sequence joins TRBV28 and TRBJ1-2; 9 nucleotides align to TRBD1. The germline CDR1 and CDR2 sequences are MDHEN and SYDVKM. Unmatched junction bases numbered 7, after V lost 4 bases and J lost 4 bases. The CDR3 runs to 15 residues.

This sequence joins TRBV19 and TRBJ2-3; 12 nucleotides match TRBD2. Germline V gene data show CDR1 as LNHDA and CDR2 as SQIVND (reference sequence). Losses at the gene ends were 6 bases for V and 3 bases for J; bases not matched to a gene: 7. The CDR3 covers 16 residues. The CDR3 region has the DNA TGTGCCAGTAGGAGACTAGCGGGAGTCGGTACAGATACGCAGTATTTT. It yields the protein CASRRLAGVGTDTQYF.

V gene TRBV5-4 combines with J gene TRBJ2-7; 7 positions match TRBD2. The germline CDR1 and CDR2 sequences are SGHNT and YYREEE (reference sequence). This CDR3 has 17 residues. V trimming: 0 bases; J trimming: 3 bases; junction bases outside the gene matches: 12. CDR3 region: CASSLGGRREYYYEQYF. CDR3 DNA sequence: TGTGCCAGCAGCTTGGGGGGACGGCGGGAGTACTACTACGAGCAGTACTTC.

The V call is TRBV9, the J call TRBJ1-5; 7 positions match TRBD1. The V gene's germline CDR1 is SGDLS and CDR2 YYNGEE. The trim removed 0 bases at V and 6 bases at J, leaving 6 bases unmatched. The CDR3 runs to 15 residues. The CDR3 sequence is CASSVGGGRGQPQHF. The CDR3 DNA sequence: TGTGCCAGCAGCGTAGGAGGGGGCAGGGGTCAGCCCCAGCATTTT.

The J gene is TRBJ2-7, the V gene TRBV2, with D perhaps assigned TRBD1 or TRBD2 (6 bases each). The V gene lost 11 bases and the J gene lost 5 bases, with 13 bases spanning the gap. The CDR3 totals 11 residues. Germline V gene data show CDR1 as SNHLY and CDR2 as FYNNEI. The CDR3 region is CAAGTSHEQYF. CDR3 sequence (DNA): TGTGCCGCGGGGACATCACACGAGCAGTACTTC.

This chain joins TRBV5-5 and TRBJ1-1; D is undetermined. The V gene's germline CDR1 is SGHKS and CDR2 YYEKEE (reference sequence). This CDR3 has 14 amino acids. Trimming removed 1 base at V and 1 base at J, with 8 bases between. The CDR3 DNA reads as TGTGCCAGCAGCTTGCCGGCGGGGAACACTGAAGCTTTCTTT. Translation gives CASSLPAGNTEAFF.

The gene calls are TRBV28 and TRBJ1-5, with D unclear. The ends were cut back, 7 bases at V and 3 bases at J, with 4 bases in the middle. Germline values: CDR1 MDHEN, CDR2 SYDVKM. This CDR3 spans 11 amino acids. CDR3 protein: CASTTNQPQHF. In nucleotides, the CDR3 is TGTGCCAGCACCACCAATCAGCCCCAGCATTTT.

The chain employs TRBV6-1 and TRBJ2-2, with D uncertain. V lost 7 bases to trimming and J lost 7 bases, with 10 bases between them. The CDR3 loop spans 12 amino acids. Germline CDR1 and CDR2: MNHNS and SASEGT. The CDR3 protein is CASNLSGGELFF. The DNA for the CDR3 is TGTGCCAGCAATCTATCAGGCGGGGAGCTGTTTTTT.

The chain is built from TRBV6-5 and TRBJ1-1, with D uncertain. This CDR3 spans 14 amino acids. With 5 bases removed from V and 3 bases from J, the gap between germline ends came to 13 bases. Germline V CDR1 and CDR2: MNHEY, SVGAGI. In DNA form, the CDR3 reads TGTGCCAGCAGTCCCCGGACGGCTGACACTGAAGCTTTCTTT. The encoded protein is CASSPRTADTEAFF.

The chain uses TRBV28 and TRBJ2-3, with a weak D call TRBD2 (6 bases). Germline CDR1 is MDHEN and CDR2 is SYDVKM. V was trimmed by 4 bases and J by 4 bases, leaving 12 bases between them. This CDR3 is built from 14 residues. The chain's CDR3 is CASSSRRAADTQYF. The CDR3 DNA is TGTGCCAGCAGTTCTAGGAGGGCCGCAGATACGCAGTATTTT.

This rearrangement joins TRBV10-3 to TRBJ1-2; the D is unclear. Per germline, CDR1 ENHRY and CDR2 SYGVKD. V was cut by 4 bases and J by 2 bases, with 11 bases left in between. The CDR3 loop spans 14 amino acids. Here the CDR3 reads CAISVEDSNYGYTF. Here the CDR3 DNA reads TGTGCCATCAGTGTAGAGGATTCCAACTATGGCTACACCTTC.

The V call is TRBV30, the J call TRBJ2-1; a weak D match, TRBD1 (5 bases). The CDR3 length is 18 residues. V dropped 1 base and J dropped 8 bases, with 27 bases sitting between them. Looked up from germline, CDR1 is GTSNPN and CDR2 is SVGIG (reference sequence). CDR3 loop: CAWSASGAALSTKDEQFF. Here the CDR3 DNA reads TGTGCCTGGAGTGCGTCTGGGGCCGCCCTATCGACAAAGGATGAGCAGTTCTTC.

The rearrangement links TRBV5-4 to TRBJ2-1; TRBD2 matches at 9 bases. Germline V gives CDR1 SGHNT, CDR2 YYREEE (reference sequence). The trim removed 4 bases at V and 7 bases at J, leaving 6 bases unmatched. The CDR3 is made up of 14 amino acids. The CDR3 region is CASSVPTSGNEQFF. The CDR3 coding sequence is TGTGCCAGCAGCGTGCCGACTAGCGGTAATGAGCAGTTCTTC.

The chain uses TRBV29-1 and TRBJ1-1; D not certain. CDR3 length: 12 amino acids. Germline loops: CDR1 SQVTM, CDR2 ANQGSEA. The CDR3 spells CNAYGKNTEAFF. CDR3 DNA: TGCAACGCCTACGGCAAGAACACTGAAGCTTTCTTT.

The chain links TRBV13 to TRBJ2-3; 11 nucleotides match TRBD2. The CDR3 has 15 amino acids. Looked up from germline, CDR1 is PRHDT and CDR2 is FYEKMQ (reference sequence). Trimming cost V 5 bases and J 3 bases; bases outside gene matches: 4. The CDR3 region has the DNA TGTGCCAGCAGCGTATCTAGCGGGAGGACAGATACGCAGTATTTT. It yields the protein CASSVSSGRTDTQYF.

V and J are TRBV28 and TRBJ1-5; 9 bases match TRBD1. The CDR3 has 15 amino acids. With V trimmed by 6 bases and J by 4 bases, 7 bases remained unmatched. Germline V gene sequence: CDR1 MDHEN, CDR2 SYDVKM. The CDR3 DNA reads as TGTGCCAGCAGCCCGAGGGACAGGGTTAATCAGCCCCAGCATTTT. It codes for CASSPRDRVNQPQHF.

The CDR3 bases are TGTGCCAGCAGGTTAAGGCCCAGGGCGATTGAGCAGTTCTTC. Translation gives CASRLRPRAIEQFF. V gene TRBV11-2 combines with J gene TRBJ2-1, with a possible D match to TRBD1 (5 bases). Germline lookup yields CDR1 SGHAT and CDR2 FQNNGV. V lost 6 bases and J 9 bases, leaving 18 bases between the germline ends. The CDR3 is made up of 14 amino acids.